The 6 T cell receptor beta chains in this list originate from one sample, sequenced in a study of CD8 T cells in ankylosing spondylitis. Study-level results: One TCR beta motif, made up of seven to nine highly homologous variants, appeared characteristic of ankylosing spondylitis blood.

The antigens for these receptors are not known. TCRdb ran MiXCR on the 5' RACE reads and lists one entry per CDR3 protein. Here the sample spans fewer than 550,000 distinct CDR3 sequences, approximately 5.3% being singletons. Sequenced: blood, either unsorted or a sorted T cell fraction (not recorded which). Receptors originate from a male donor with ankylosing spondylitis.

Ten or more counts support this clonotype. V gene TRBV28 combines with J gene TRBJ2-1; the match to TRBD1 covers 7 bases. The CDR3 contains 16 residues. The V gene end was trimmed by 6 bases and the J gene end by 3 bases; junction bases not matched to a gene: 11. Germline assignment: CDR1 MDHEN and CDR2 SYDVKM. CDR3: CASSLLGAGGYNEQFF. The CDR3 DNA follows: TGTGCCAGCAGCCTCTTGGGAGCAGGGGGCTACAATGAGCAGTTCTTC.

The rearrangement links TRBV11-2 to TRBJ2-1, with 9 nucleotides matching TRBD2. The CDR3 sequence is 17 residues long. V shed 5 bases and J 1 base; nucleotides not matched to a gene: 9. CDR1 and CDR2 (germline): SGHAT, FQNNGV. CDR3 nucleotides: TGTGCCAGCAGCCGACATACGACTAGCGGATCCTACAATGAGCAGTTCTTC. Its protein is CASSRHTTSGSYNEQFF.

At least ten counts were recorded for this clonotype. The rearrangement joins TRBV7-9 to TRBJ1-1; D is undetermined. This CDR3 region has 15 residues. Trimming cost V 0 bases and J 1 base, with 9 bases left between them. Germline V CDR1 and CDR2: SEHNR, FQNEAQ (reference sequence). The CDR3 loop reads CASSLATVGNTEAFF. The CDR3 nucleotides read TGTGCCAGCAGCTTAGCCACGGTTGGGAACACTGAAGCTTTCTTT.

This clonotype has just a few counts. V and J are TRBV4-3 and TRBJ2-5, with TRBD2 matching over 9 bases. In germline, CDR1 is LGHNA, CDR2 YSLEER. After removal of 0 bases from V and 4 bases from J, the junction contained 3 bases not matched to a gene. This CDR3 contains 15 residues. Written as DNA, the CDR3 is TGCGCCAGCAGCCAAGACGGGCGGGAGGGAGAGACCCAGTACTTC. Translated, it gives CASSQDGREGETQYF.

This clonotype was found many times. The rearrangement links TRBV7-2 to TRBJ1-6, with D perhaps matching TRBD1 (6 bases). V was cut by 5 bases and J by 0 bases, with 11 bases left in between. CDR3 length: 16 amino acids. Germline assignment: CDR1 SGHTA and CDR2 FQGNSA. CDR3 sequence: CASSPGGGSYNSPLHF. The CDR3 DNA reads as TGTGCCAGCAGCCCAGGAGGGGGCTCCTATAATTCACCCCTCCACTTT.

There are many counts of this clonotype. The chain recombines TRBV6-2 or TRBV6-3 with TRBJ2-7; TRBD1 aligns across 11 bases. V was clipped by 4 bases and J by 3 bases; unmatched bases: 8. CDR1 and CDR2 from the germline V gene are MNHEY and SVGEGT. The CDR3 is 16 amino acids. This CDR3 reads CASSSRKGTGGYEQYF. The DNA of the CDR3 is TGTGCCAGCAGTTCACGAAAAGGGACAGGGGGCTACGAGCAGTACTTC.